The rows below give T cell receptor beta chains drawn from one sample of a study of cytomegalovirus exposure and HLA in healthy donors. The data were produced by immunoSEQ multiplex PCR, yet TCRdb's version contains in-frame clones alone and is incomplete. Among 65,000 to 90,000 clones listed, 65% to 80% were seen once. Specimen: PBMCs. These receptors all come from a man aged 65-85 years in good health and CMV-seronegative. Each CDR3 is given with its conserved first and last residue. Fields, in order: CDR3 protein, CDR3 DNA, J gene, V gene, D gene, clone size. D genes are given only for firm matches. Clone size is given for some rows only: seen once, a few or many times, or a class if the clone is expanded.

CASSPGQGAYEQYF TGTGCCAGCAGCCCGGGACAGGGGGCTTACGAGCAGTACTTC TRBJ2-7 TRBV7-9 TRBD1 few
CARSRQQGRGIPPGEQYF TGTGCCAGAAGCCGGCAACAGGGGCGCGGGATCCCCCCTGGGGAGCAGTACTTC TRBJ2-7 TRBV5-3 - -
CASFSPTGFTEAFF TGTGCCAGCTTCTCCCCGACAGGGTTCACTGAAGCTTTCTTT TRBJ1-1 TRBV6-5 TRBD1 -
CASTPPEGPQHF TGTGCCAGTACTCCACCAGAGGGGCCCCAGCATTTT TRBJ1-5 TRBV19 - -
CASSRVPGTGGETQYF TGCGCCAGCAGCCGAGTCCCCGGGACAGGGGGAGAGACCCAGTACTTC TRBJ2-5 TRBV4-3 TRBD1 -
CASSLVSGGETQYF TGTGCCAGCAGCTTAGTATCGGGGGGGGAGACCCAGTACTTC TRBJ2-5 TRBV7-2 TRBD2 -
CASSQGQGNSPLHF TGTGCCAGCAGTCAAGGACAGGGGAATTCACCCCTCCACTTT TRBJ1-6 TRBV6-6 TRBD1 -
CASSPTGGADAFYGYTF TGTGCCAGCAGCCCTACGGGAGGGGCCGACGCTTTCTATGGCTACACCTTC TRBJ1-2 TRBV7-9 - -
CASSLVLAGEETQYF TGTGCCAGCAGCTTAGTCCTAGCGGGAGAAGAGACCCAGTACTTC TRBJ2-5 TRBV7-2 TRBD2 -
CASSANQGGQPQHF TGTGCCAGCAGTGCAAACCAGGGGGGACAGCCCCAGCATTTT TRBJ1-5 TRBV2 TRBD1 -
CASSFGGENVEAFF TGCGCCAGCAGCTTTGGCGGAGAGAATGTTGAAGCTTTCTTT TRBJ1-1 TRBV5-1 - -
CASSLVGAQETQYF TGCGCCAGCAGCTTGGTGGGGGCCCAAGAGACCCAGTACTTC TRBJ2-5 TRBV5-1 - -
CASSLQGAYTEAFF TGTGCCAGCAGCCTACAGGGGGCCTACACTGAAGCTTTCTTT TRBJ1-1 TRBV7-2 TRBD1 -
CAIRAAGGGLPQHF TGTGCCATCCGGGCGGCGGGGGGAGGTCTGCCCCAGCATTTT TRBJ1-5 TRBV10-3 - -
CASSQDRQGVLMNTEAFF TGCGCCAGCAGCCAAGATAGACAGGGGGTTCTCATGAACACTGAAGCTTTCTTT TRBJ1-1 TRBV4-3 TRBD1 -
CASSLDSYGYTF TGCGCCAGCAGCCTTGACAGCTATGGCTACACCTTC TRBJ1-2 TRBV5-1 - -
CASSPGQGAGETQYF TGTGCCAGCAGCCCAGGACAGGGGGCTGGGGAGACCCAGTACTTC TRBJ2-5 TRBV7-2 TRBD1 -
CASSSGLANEQYF TGTGCTAGCAGCTCGGGACTAGCGAACGAGCAGTACTTC TRBJ2-7 TRBV7-7 TRBD2 -
CASSLDGRQVNQPQHF TGTGCCAGCAGCTTAGATGGGCGCCAAGTTAATCAGCCCCAGCATTTT TRBJ1-5 TRBV6-6 - -
CASSVRGNTGELFF TGTGCCAGCAGCGTAAGGGGTAACACCGGGGAGCTGTTTTTT TRBJ2-2 TRBV9 - few
CASSRDRDTEAFF TGCGCCAGCAGCCGGGACAGGGACACTGAAGCTTTCTTT TRBJ1-1 TRBV4-3 TRBD1 few
CATSRDRLAGARSEQFF TGTGCCACCAGCAGAGATAGGCTAGCGGGGGCCAGGAGTGAGCAGTTCTTC TRBJ2-1 TRBV15 TRBD2 -
CASSLGRTGGGDEQFF TGTGCCAGCAGCTTAGGAAGGACAGGGGGCGGAGATGAGCAGTTCTTC TRBJ2-1 TRBV7-9 TRBD1 -
CASGKGEFNEQFF TGTGCCAGCGGAAAAGGGGAATTCAATGAGCAGTTCTTC TRBJ2-1 TRBV6-5 - few
CASSIGGGNQPQHF TGCGCCAGCAGCATCGGGGGGGGCAATCAGCCCCAGCATTTT TRBJ1-5 TRBV5-1 - few
CARDSQKGDTEAFF TGTGCCAGGGACAGTCAAAAAGGGGACACTGAAGCTTTCTTT TRBJ1-1 TRBV9 - few
CASSSMNGIYGYTF TGTGCCAGCAGTTCGATGAACGGGATATATGGCTACACCTTC TRBJ1-2 TRBV7-2 - -
CASSPLSTNEKLFF TGCGCCAGCAGCCCGTTATCAACTAATGAAAAACTGTTTTTT TRBJ1-4 TRBV5-1 - -
CASSTGQGMMIGITEAFF TGTGCCAGTAGTACGGGACAGGGGATGATGATAGGGATCACTGAAGCTTTCTTT TRBJ1-1 TRBV19 TRBD1 -
CASSVNLGAGTDTQYF TGCGCCAGCAGCGTCAATCTGGGGGCCGGGACAGATACGCAGTATTTT TRBJ2-3 TRBV5-1 - once
CSVDAASGRVGGPTDTQYF TGCAGCGTTGATGCGGCTAGCGGGAGAGTGGGGGGCCCCACAGATACGCAGTATTTT TRBJ2-3 TRBV29-1 TRBD2 once
CASSPTSGGGHNEQFF TGCGCCAGCAGCCCGACCTCAGGGGGCGGTCACAATGAGCAGTTCTTC TRBJ2-1 TRBV5-1 TRBD1 -
CASSLSGEETQYF TGTGCCAGCAGCTTATCCGGGGAAGAGACCCAGTACTTC TRBJ2-5 TRBV7-2 - -
CASSLNSPSYTF TGCGCCAGCAGCTTGAACAGCCCGAGCTACACCTTC TRBJ1-2 TRBV5-1 - -
CAWSGTITGTEAFF TGTGCCTGGAGTGGGACAATCACGGGCACTGAAGCTTTCTTT TRBJ1-1 TRBV30 - -
CATSQTGGYNQPQHF TGTGCCACCAGCCAAACCGGGGGTTACAATCAGCCCCAGCATTTT TRBJ1-5 TRBV15 - -
CSSSRDTTEAFF TGTTCCAGCAGCCGGGACACCACTGAAGCTTTCTTT TRBJ1-1 TRBV7-9 - -
CASRNRGGDTDTQYF TGTGCCAGTAGGAATAGGGGAGGTGACACAGATACGCAGTATTTT TRBJ2-3 TRBV19 - -
CASSESGGNEQFF TGTGCCAGCAGTGAGTCAGGGGGCAATGAGCAGTTCTTC TRBJ2-1 TRBV6-1 TRBD1 -
CASSPGTDEYAYEQYF TGTGCCAGCAGCCCCGGGACAGACGAATATGCCTACGAGCAGTACTTC TRBJ2-7 TRBV5-4 TRBD1 -
CASSRDRGNYGYTF TGTGCCAGCAGTCGGGACAGGGGTAACTATGGCTACACCTTC TRBJ1-2 TRBV6-5 TRBD1 -
CASSLGGTRDTQYF TGCGCCAGCAGCTTGGGGGGAACTAGAGATACGCAGTATTTT TRBJ2-3 TRBV5-1 - -
CASSSYGTDAFF TGTGCCAGTAGTAGTTACGGGACAGACGCTTTCTTT TRBJ1-1 TRBV19 TRBD1 -
CASSVVLGAEQFF TGTGCCAGCAGCGTAGTATTGGGAGCAGAGCAGTTCTTC TRBJ2-1 TRBV9 - -
CASSYEGDRGSPLHF TGTGCCAGCAGTTACGAGGGGGACAGGGGTTCACCCCTCCACTTT TRBJ1-6 TRBV6-5 TRBD1 few
CASSSTTGGSTGANVLTF TGTGCCAGTAGTTCAACGACAGGGGGGTCGACTGGGGCCAACGTCCTGACTTTC TRBJ2-6 TRBV19 TRBD1 -
CASTAGGSSYNEQFF TGTGCCAGCACGGCGGGGGGAAGCTCCTACAATGAGCAGTTCTTC TRBJ2-1 TRBV5-4 TRBD2 -
CASSQDRSSGSTDTQYF TGCGCCAGCAGCCAAGATCGTAGTAGCGGGAGCACAGATACGCAGTATTTT TRBJ2-3 TRBV4-3 TRBD2 -
CASSISTGATIDEQFF TGTGCCAGTAGTATTTCTACGGGAGCCACTATCGATGAGCAGTTCTTC TRBJ2-1 TRBV19 - -
CAWSTQEAGTDTQYF TGTGCCTGGAGTACCCAGGAGGCAGGCACAGATACGCAGTATTTT TRBJ2-3 TRBV30 - -
CASSPGTGTTEAFF TGCGCCAGCAGCCCAGGGACAGGGACCACTGAAGCTTTCTTT TRBJ1-1 TRBV4-1 TRBD1 few
CASSPRWVGANVLTF TGTGCCAGCAGCCCGAGGTGGGTTGGGGCCAACGTCCTGACTTTC TRBJ2-6 TRBV6-1 - once